These 19 T cell receptor beta chains were sequenced from one sample in a study of CD8 T cells in ankylosing spondylitis. In TCRdb, the 5' RACE reads were re-called with MiXCR into one record per CDR3 protein. The data show 250,000 to 300,000 distinct CDR3 sequences, approximately 20% seen once. Sequencing used blood, either unsorted or a sorted T cell fraction (not recorded which). The receptors stem from a male donor with ankylosing spondylitis or in good health (not recorded which).

This clonotype was recorded a few times. The chain employs TRBV12-3 or TRBV12-4 and TRBJ2-5; D remains unclear. CDR3 size: 14 residues. The V end lost 2 bases, the J end lost 3 bases, and 10 bases lay between the germline ends. In DNA form, the CDR3 reads TGTGCCAGCAGTTTAACAGCGTTCGAAGAGACCCAGTACTTC. Translating it yields CASSLTAFEETQYF.

This clonotype was seen a few times. This rearrangement joins TRBV6-1 to TRBJ2-1; D is possibly TRBD2 (7 bases). CDR1 and CDR2 from the germline V gene are MNHNS and SASEGT. With 5 bases removed from V and 5 bases from J, the gap between germline ends came to 16 bases. The CDR3 has 15 amino acids. In nucleotides, the CDR3 is TGTGCCAGCAGTCTTAAGGGGGGGGCAAACAATGAGCAGTTCTTC. It translates to CASSLKGGANNEQFF.

This clonotype was counted at least ten times. This rearrangement joins TRBV20-1 to TRBJ2-1; tentative D call: TRBD2 (6 bases). Germline CDR1 and CDR2: DFQATT and SNEGSKA (reference sequence). The CDR3 spans 14 residues. V shed 3 bases and J shed 6 bases, with 15 bases lying between them. CDR3: CSASPGLPLNEQFF. Written as DNA, the CDR3 is TGCAGTGCTAGCCCGGGACTTCCCCTCAATGAGCAGTTCTTC.

This clonotype has just a few counts. V and J are TRBV27 and TRBJ2-7; 11 nucleotides match TRBD2. The CDR3 covers 15 residues. Germline trimming cut 5 bases from V and 6 bases from J; bases unmatched to any gene: 9. CDR1 and CDR2 from the germline V gene are MNHEY and SMNVEV (reference sequence). CDR3 protein: CASSPRLGLAGEQYV. The CDR3 nucleotides are TGTGCCAGCAGTCCCCGACTCGGACTAGCGGGCGAGCAGTACGTC.

V usage is TRBV12-3 or TRBV12-4 and J usage is TRBJ1-2; TRBD1 matches 8 bases. This CDR3 comprises 15 residues. The V segment lost 3 bases and the J segment 8 bases; nucleotides outside the gene matches: 11. For the CDR3, the DNA is TGTGCCAGCAGTTTCGGACGGACAGGGCGGAACGGCTACACCTTC. Its protein is CASSFGRTGRNGYTF.

The chain joins TRBV20-1 to TRBJ2-5; 7 bases line up with TRBD1. This CDR3 is 16 amino acids long. V shed 0 bases, J shed 0 bases, and the junction held 7 bases outside the gene matches. CDR1 is DFQATT, CDR2 SNEGSKA, per germline (reference sequence). CDR3 loop: CSARDLVQGYQETQYF. The CDR3, as DNA: TGCAGTGCTAGAGATCTCGTACAGGGGTACCAAGAGACCCAGTACTTC.

This clonotype was counted only a few times. The rearrangement uses TRBV7-8 and TRBJ1-6, with D hard to call. The CDR3 extends over 12 amino acids. Germline-derived CDR1 and CDR2 are SGHVS and FQNEAQ. V dropped 4 bases and J dropped 8 bases, with 6 bases sitting between them. CDR3 in amino acids: CASSSEYSPLHF. CDR3 DNA: TGTGCCAGCAGCTCCGAGTATTCACCCCTCCACTTT.

This clonotype has a handful of counts. The gene calls are TRBV27 and TRBJ1-2, with D maybe TRBD1 (6 bases). Trimming took off 5 bases at V and 7 bases at J, with 20 bases between the two ends. Germline V gene data show CDR1 as MNHEY and CDR2 as SMNVEV (reference sequence). CDR3 length: 15 residues. In DNA, the CDR3 is TGTGCCAGCAGTCAGGGGTCCGGCCGGAGTACTGGCTACACCTTC. Encoded protein: CASSQGSGRSTGYTF.

This clonotype was seen just once. The V gene is TRBV6-6, the J gene TRBJ1-5; D remains ambiguous. The V end lost 2 bases, the J end lost 7 bases, and 6 bases lay between the germline ends. Per the germline V gene, CDR1 is MNHNY and CDR2 is SVGAGI (reference sequence). This CDR3 is 12 amino acids long. DNA of the CDR3: TGTGCCAGCAGTTACGGGCCGCAGCCCCAGCATTTT. Its translation: CASSYGPQPQHF.

This clonotype has just a few counts. This chain links TRBV10-3 with TRBJ1-2; perhaps TRBD1 as D (6 bases). With 2 bases removed from V and 5 bases from J, the gap between germline ends came to 9 bases. This CDR3 is 13 amino acids long. Germline CDR1 is ENHRY and CDR2 is SYGVKD. The CDR3 nucleotides are TGTGCCATCAGTGAGATAGGGGGGTATGGCTACACCTTC. Residues: CAISEIGGYGYTF.

The table lists this clonotype with many counts. The chain recombines TRBV7-8 with TRBJ1-5; a weak D match, TRBD1 (5 bases). The CDR3 totals 14 residues. Between the trimmed V and J ends, which lost 0 bases and 4 bases, there was a span of 7 bases. The germline V gene has CDR1 SGHVS and CDR2 FQNEAQ. DNA of the CDR3: TGTGCCAGCAGCTTAGCAGGGACTAATCAGCCCCAGCATTTT. Translating gives CASSLAGTNQPQHF. The full variable domain, completed using reference TRBV7-8 and TRBJ1-5, is GAGVSQSPRYKVAKRGQDVALRCDPISGHVSLFWYQQALGQGPEFLTYFQNEAQLDKSGLPSDRFFAERPEGSVSTLKIQRTQQEDSAVYLCASSLAGTNQPQHFGDGTRLSIL.

This clonotype has a count of ten or more. An end of the junction differs from the germline gene, which may be a read error. The gene calls are TRBV5-1 and TRBJ2-5; 7 nucleotides align to TRBD1. Looked up from germline, CDR1 is SGHRS and CDR2 is YFSETQ. The CDR3 extends over 14 amino acids. CDR3 sequence (DNA): TGTGCCAGCAGTTCGGGACAGCCCCAAGAGACCCAGTACTTC. This encodes CASSSGQPQETQYF.

This clonotype occurred a few times. The chain is built from TRBV10-3 and TRBJ2-2, with D unresolved. CDR3 length equals 14 residues. V lost 2 bases to trimming and J lost 4 bases, with 8 bases between them. Germline lookup yields CDR1 ENHRY and CDR2 SYGVKD. This CDR3 reads CAISEQRGTGELFF. In nucleotides, the CDR3 is TGTGCCATCAGTGAGCAGCGTGGCACCGGGGAGCTGTTTTTT.

In its sample, this clonotype was seen a few times. The chain couples TRBV6-5 to TRBJ1-4; the match to TRBD1 covers 7 bases. The germline V gene has CDR1 MNHEY and CDR2 SVGAGI. This CDR3 is 18 amino acids long. J was trimmed by 0 bases and V by 4 bases; bases with no gene match: 11. The CDR3 nucleotides read TGTGCCAGCAGTTCCCCGGGACAGTTTTTTGCAACTAATGAAAAACTGTTTTTT. This gives the protein CASSSPGQFFATNEKLFF.

V and J are TRBV5-1 and TRBJ2-4; D remains unclear. Germline-derived CDR1 and CDR2 are SGHRS and YFSETQ. Trimming shortened V by 0 bases and J by 0 bases, and 10 bases separated the two germline ends. The CDR3 length is 16 residues. CDR3 in amino acids: CASSLEGRIAKNIQYF. CDR3 nucleotide sequence: TGCGCCAGCAGCTTGGAAGGAAGAATAGCCAAAAACATTCAGTACTTC.

This clonotype was detected only a few times. This chain connects TRBV2 to TRBJ2-6; D gene uncertain. V lost 5 bases and J lost 0, with 11 bases in between. From germline, CDR1 is SNHLY and CDR2 FYNNEI. This CDR3 contains 16 residues. The CDR3 loop reads CASSLTVSSGANVLTF. The CDR3 DNA reads TGTGCCAGCAGTCTGACTGTCTCCTCTGGGGCCAACGTCCTGACTTTC.

This chain uses TRBV2 with TRBJ2-6; D possibly corresponds to TRBD2 (6 bases). V lost 4 bases and J lost 0, with 13 bases in between. This CDR3 has 17 amino acids. CDR1 is SNHLY and CDR2 is FYNNEI in the germline V gene. CDR3 in amino acids: CASSGEVLTSGANVLTF. For the CDR3, the DNA is TGTGCCAGCAGTGGGGAGGTACTAACCTCTGGGGCCAACGTCCTGACTTTC.

The rearrangement uses TRBV11-2 and TRBJ2-1, with no clear D. The CDR3 is made up of 11 amino acids. Germline V gene data show CDR1 as SGHAT and CDR2 as FQNNGV. Trimming cost V 2 bases and J 8 bases, with 4 bases left between them. This CDR3 is CASSLIYEQFF. The CDR3 coding sequence is TGTGCCAGCAGCTTAATCTATGAGCAGTTCTTC.

The rearrangement uses TRBV28 and TRBJ1-5; D remains ambiguous. The V gene lost 6 bases and the J gene lost 2 bases, with 14 bases spanning the gap. Germline CDR1 and CDR2: MDHEN and SYDVKM. This CDR3 comprises 15 residues. Written as DNA, the CDR3 is TGTGCCAGCAGCCGCGAAGGTTCCGGCAATCAGCCCCAGCATTTT. Its translation: CASSREGSGNQPQHF.